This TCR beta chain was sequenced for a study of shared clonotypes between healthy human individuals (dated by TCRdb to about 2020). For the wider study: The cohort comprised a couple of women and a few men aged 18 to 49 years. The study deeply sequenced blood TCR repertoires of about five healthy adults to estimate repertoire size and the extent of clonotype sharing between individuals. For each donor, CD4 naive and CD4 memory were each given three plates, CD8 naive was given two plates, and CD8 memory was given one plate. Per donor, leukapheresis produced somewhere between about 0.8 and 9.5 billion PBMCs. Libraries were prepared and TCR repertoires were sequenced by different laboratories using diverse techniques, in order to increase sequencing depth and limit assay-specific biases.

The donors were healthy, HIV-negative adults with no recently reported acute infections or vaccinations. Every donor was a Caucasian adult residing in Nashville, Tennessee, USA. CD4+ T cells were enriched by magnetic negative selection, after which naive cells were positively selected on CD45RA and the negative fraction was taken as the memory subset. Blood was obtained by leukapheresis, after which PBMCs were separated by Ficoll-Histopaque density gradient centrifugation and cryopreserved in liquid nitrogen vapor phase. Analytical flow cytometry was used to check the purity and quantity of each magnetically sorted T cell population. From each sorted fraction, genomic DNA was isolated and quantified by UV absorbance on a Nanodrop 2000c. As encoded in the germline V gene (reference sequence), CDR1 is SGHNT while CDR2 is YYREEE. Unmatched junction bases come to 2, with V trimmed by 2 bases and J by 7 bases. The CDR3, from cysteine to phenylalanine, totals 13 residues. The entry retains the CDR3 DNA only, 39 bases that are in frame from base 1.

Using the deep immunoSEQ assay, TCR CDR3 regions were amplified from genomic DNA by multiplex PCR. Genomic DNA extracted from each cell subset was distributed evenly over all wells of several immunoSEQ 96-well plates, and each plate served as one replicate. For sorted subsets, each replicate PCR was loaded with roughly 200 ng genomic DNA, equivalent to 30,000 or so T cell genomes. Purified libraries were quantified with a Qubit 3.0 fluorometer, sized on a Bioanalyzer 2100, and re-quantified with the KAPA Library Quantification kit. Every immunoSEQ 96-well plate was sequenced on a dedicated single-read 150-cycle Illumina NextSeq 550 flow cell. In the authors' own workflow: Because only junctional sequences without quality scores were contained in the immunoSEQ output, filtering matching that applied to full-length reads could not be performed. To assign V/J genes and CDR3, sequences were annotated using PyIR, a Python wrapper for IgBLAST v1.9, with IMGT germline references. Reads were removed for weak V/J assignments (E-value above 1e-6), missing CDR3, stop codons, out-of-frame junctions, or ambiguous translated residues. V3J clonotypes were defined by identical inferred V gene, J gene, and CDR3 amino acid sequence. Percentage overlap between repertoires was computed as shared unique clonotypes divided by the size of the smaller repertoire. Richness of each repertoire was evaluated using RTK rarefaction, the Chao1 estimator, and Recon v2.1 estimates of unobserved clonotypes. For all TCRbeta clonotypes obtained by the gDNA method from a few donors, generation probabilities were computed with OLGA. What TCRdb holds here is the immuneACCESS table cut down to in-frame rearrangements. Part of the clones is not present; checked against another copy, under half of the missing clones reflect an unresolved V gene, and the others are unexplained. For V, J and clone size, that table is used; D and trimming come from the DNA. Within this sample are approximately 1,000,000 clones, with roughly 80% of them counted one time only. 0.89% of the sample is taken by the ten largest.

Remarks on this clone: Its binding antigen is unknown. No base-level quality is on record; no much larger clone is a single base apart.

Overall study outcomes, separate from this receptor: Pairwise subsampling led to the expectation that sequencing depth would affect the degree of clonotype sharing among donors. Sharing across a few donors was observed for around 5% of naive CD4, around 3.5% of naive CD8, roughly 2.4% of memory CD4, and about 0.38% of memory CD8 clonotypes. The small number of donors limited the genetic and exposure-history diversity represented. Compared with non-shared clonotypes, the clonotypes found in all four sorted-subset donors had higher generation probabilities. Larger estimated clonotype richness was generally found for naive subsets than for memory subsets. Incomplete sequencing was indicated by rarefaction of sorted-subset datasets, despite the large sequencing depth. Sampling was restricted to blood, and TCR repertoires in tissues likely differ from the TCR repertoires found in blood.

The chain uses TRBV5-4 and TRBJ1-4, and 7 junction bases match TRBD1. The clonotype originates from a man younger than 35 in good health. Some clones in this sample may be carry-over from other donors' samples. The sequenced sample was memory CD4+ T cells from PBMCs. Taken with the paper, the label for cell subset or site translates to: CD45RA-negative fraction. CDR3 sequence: CASSFQGVEKLFF. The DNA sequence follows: TGTGCCAGCAGCTTCCAGGGGGTTGAAAAACTGTTTTTT. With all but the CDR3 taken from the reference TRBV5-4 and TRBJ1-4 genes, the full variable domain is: ETGVTQSPTHLIKTRGQQVTLRCSSQSGHNTVSWYQQALGQGPQFIFQYYREEENGRGNFPPRFSGLQFPNYSSELNVNALELDDSALYLCASSFQGVEKLFFGSGTQLSVL.